Listed below are T cell receptor beta chains from one sample, sequenced in a study of blood T cells in healthy people across ages. TCRdb re-called the 5' RACE reads through MiXCR, storing one row per CDR3 protein. This sample carries approximately 960,000 distinct CDR3 sequences, around 29% of them seen once, and the ten largest clones take about 9.4%. These same data were also listed under a study on T cells of mothers and their children.

The specimen sequenced was blood. All receptors come from a woman between 35 and 50 years old in good health. The conserved cysteine and the conserved F or W are not part of the CDR3 here.

>TRBV7-2|TRBJ2-1
ASRRTGGNNEQF
>TRBV5-1|TRBJ1-5
ASSLGPFGDQPQH
>TRBV27|TRBJ2-7
ASSPTAAYEQY
>TRBV2|TRBJ2-7
ASSVGSGNSYEQY
>TRBV28|-
ASVAATGGIQETQY
>TRBV18|TRBJ2-3
ASSRASDADTQY
>TRBV29-1|TRBJ1-3
SVETRGSGNTIY
>TRBV5-5|TRBJ2-4
ASSFRVGNIQY
>TRBV18|TRBJ1-2
ASSPEGIGYT
>TRBV7-9|TRBJ1-4
VSSLRRNEKLF
>TRBV28|TRBJ1-1
ASSLWDSLMHTEAF
>TRBV6-5|TRBJ1-6
ASRITGLHNSPLH
>TRBV6-1|TRBJ2-6
ASSEAGLGAFSSGANVLT
>TRBV27|TRBJ1-6
ASTTRQGMIPYSPLH
>TRBV7-9|TRBJ2-7
ASSPRQGDPTGEQY
>TRBV18|TRBJ1-5
ASSPDRMEPQH
>TRBV29-1|TRBJ1-1
SVDSIGGNTEAF
>TRBV28|TRBJ1-4
ASSFWAERNEKLF
>TRBV9|TRBJ1-1
ASKTAQDTEAF
>TRBV12-3/TRBV12-4|TRBJ2-3
AARDRGTDTQY
>TRBV3-1|TRBJ2-7
ASSRTTYEQY
>TRBV29-1|TRBJ1-1
SAQGAGGRDTEAF
>TRBV4-1|TRBJ2-7
ASSQVMGQLYEQY
>TRBV27|TRBJ1-1
ASSLSLIVLGTEAF
>TRBV12-3/TRBV12-4|TRBJ1-2
ASSLAGQGQVGT
>TRBV12-3/TRBV12-4|TRBJ1-2
ASRGRTGGIYGYT
>TRBV12-3/TRBV12-4|TRBJ2-3
ASSSTSGRAIGADTQY
>TRBV9|TRBJ2-3
ASSPVSSGGAGDTQY
>TRBV7-2|TRBJ2-1
ASSQVGLPTYNEQF
>TRBV20-1|TRBJ2-1
SAWLGQANLNEQF
>TRBV6-1|TRBJ1-2
ASSVFDQDRVYT
>TRBV14|TRBJ1-1
ASSQALDTEAF
>TRBV24-1|TRBJ2-3
ATSRPFDSDTQY
>TRBV5-1|TRBJ2-1
ASSPALGGNEQF
>TRBV14|TRBJ1-1
ASSQDRAVSF
>TRBV9|TRBJ1-1
ASSVEGGRRNTEAF
>TRBV7-2|TRBJ2-7
ASSAQLAGSYEQY
>TRBV5-1|TRBJ2-7
ASSPSGQGNSYEQY
>TRBV7-2|TRBJ1-4
ASSLDRINEKLF
>TRBV5-1|TRBJ2-7
ASSLEGGTSEQY
>TRBV5-4|TRBJ2-5
ASSEQGWETQY
>TRBV5-1|TRBJ1-3
ASSSGQLTSGNTIY
>TRBV5-6|TRBJ1-5
ASSLYQGWQPQH
>TRBV18|TRBJ2-7
ASSRGGTAYEQY
>TRBV5-1|TRBJ1-2
ASRVGQGDGYN
>TRBV3-1|TRBJ2-2
ASSQVRLSGGVMF
>TRBV6-6|TRBJ2-7
ASKERQGAYEQY
>TRBV9|TRBJ1-1
ASSVVWNTEAF
>TRBV5-1|TRBJ2-1
ASSRGSGGAHNEQF
>TRBV29-1|TRBJ2-6
SVEGAGTANSGANVLT